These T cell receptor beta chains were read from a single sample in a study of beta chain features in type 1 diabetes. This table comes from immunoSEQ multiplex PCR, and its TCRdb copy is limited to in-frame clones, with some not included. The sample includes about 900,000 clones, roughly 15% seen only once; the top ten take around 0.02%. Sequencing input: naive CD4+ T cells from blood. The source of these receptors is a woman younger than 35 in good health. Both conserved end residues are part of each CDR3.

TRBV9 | CASSVVGQGIDTQYF
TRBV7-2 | CASSYRGSSYNEQFF
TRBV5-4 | CASSLGGQRYNEKLFF
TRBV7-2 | CASSTRGRISSYEQYF
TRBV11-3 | CASSLSGTQETQYF
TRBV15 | CATSRPEGSKMNTEAFF
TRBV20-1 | CSAIRGETQYF
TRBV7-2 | CASSLTGVGGNTQYF
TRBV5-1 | CASSSRWGKANEKLFF
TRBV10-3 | CAMGSGNSYNEQFF
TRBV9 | CASSPRQGGYQETQYF
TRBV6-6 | CASSTLLASYNEQFF
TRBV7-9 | CASSLSRGRIDEQFF
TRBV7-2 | CASRGSGSTGTDTQYF
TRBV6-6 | CASSLGREFYEQYF
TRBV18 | CASFFGLAGSTDTQYF
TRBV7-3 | CASSLLAGTDTQYF
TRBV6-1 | CASSNGVSSGNTIYF
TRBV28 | CASRTGGISYNEQFF
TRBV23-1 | CASSQSMGQAMETQYF
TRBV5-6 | CASSLGLNQPQHF
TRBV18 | CASSPGQGHTGELFF
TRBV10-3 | CAISEVRDSGGEQYF
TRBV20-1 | CSARDGGEQFF
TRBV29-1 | CSVGPSYEQYF
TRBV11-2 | CASSLDWGYGYTF
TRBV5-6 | CASSWARLAGNEQFF
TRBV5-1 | CASSRSGRREKLFF
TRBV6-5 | CASSKQPQHTEAFF
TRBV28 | CASSLLGNEQFF
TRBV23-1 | CASSTPLYTSGRAEQFF
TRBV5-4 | CASSLQTGNRNGYTF
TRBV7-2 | CASSLVEGGQPQHF
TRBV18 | CASSTGLHGNEQFF
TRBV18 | CASSPVGPHEQYF
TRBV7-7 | CASSLGQAPYGYTF
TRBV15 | CATSWDRGVYGYTF
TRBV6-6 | CASQDFQETQYF
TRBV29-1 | CSAPGRGNTDEQFF
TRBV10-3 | CATSGQAAGGGYTF
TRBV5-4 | CASSLDMQTRETQYF
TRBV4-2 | CASSQDLRTGYNEQFF
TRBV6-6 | CASSSSATQVEQFF
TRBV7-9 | CASSRWGSDNEQFF
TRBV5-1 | CASSVRDTFTDTQYF
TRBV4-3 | CASSLRTTSTDTQYF
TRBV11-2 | CASSPGGYLEETQYF
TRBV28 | CASSFPFPEDTQYF
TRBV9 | CASSVVGSGTTNEQFF
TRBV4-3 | CASSQEGGHPPEQFF
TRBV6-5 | CASSYEDGLIYGYTF